This T cell receptor (beta chain) emerged from a study of blood T cell repertoires in COVID-19. The overall study: Samples taken during acute and convalescent COVID-19 were collected in the United States, Italy and Spain. PBMCs, B-cell-depleted T cells, or T cells were the source of the cDNA or gDNA that made up the material.

Germline-derived CDR1 and CDR2 are MGHDK and SYGVNS. There are 13 residues in the CDR3. V was trimmed by 6 bases and J by 1 base, leaving 10 bases between them. Per the original methods: Amplification of reference gene primers provided the estimated nucleated cell counts. TCRdb's copy holds only in-frame clones and misses some; the assay was immunoSEQ multiplex PCR. From that table come the V and J calls and clone size; the DNA was used to work out D and trimming. Among about 180,000 clones listed, just under 80% were seen once. Specimen: peripheral blood. This receptor was taken from a man between 65 and 85 years old with active or convalescent COVID-19. J is TRBJ2-7 and V is TRBV25-1, with D perhaps matching TRBD1 (5 bases). The CDR3 loop reads CASRPAGSYEQYF. CDR3 in DNA: TGTGCCAGCAGGCCAGCAGGGTCCTACGAGCAGTACTTC.